The 21 T cell receptor beta chains below were found in one sample sequenced in a study of T cell responses to AZD1222 COVID-19 vaccine. The data were produced by immunoSEQ multiplex PCR, yet TCRdb's version contains in-frame clones alone and is incomplete. The sample consists of 110,000 to 150,000 clones, 80% to 95% of them appearing once. Material: peripheral blood, obtained on day 0 of AZD1222 vaccination. The receptors derive from an adult in good health.

The chain is built from TRBV5-1 and TRBJ2-5; 7 nucleotides align to TRBD1. The length of the CDR3 is 17 residues. Germline V gives CDR1 SGHRS, CDR2 YFSETQ. J gave up 4 bases and V 6 bases, and 18 bases lay outside the gene matches. CDR3 region: CASTSGGAPAVGETQYF. In DNA form, the CDR3 reads TGCGCCAGCACCTCAGGGGGAGCCCCCGCGGTTGGAGAGACCCAGTACTTC.

This rearrangement joins TRBV5-6 to TRBJ1-4; a possible D gene is TRBD1 (5 bases). The CDR3 is 16 amino acids. Germline V gene sequence: CDR1 SGHDT, CDR2 YYEEEE. V gave up 4 bases and J gave up 0 bases, with 13 bases separating them. In DNA form, the CDR3 reads TGTGCCAGCAGCACCTACAGGCTTGCAACTAATGAAAAACTGTTTTTT. Its translation is CASSTYRLATNEKLFF.

The chain combines TRBV7-2 with TRBJ2-1, with D perhaps TRBD2 (7 bases). The CDR3 is 13 residues long. Trimming took 5 bases from V and 6 from J, leaving 11 bases between them. In germline, CDR1 is SGHTA, CDR2 FQGNSA. The CDR3 DNA follows: TGTGCCAGCAGCGTCCGGGGGGCCAATGAGCAGTTCTTC. The encoded protein is CASSVRGANEQFF.

This chain joins TRBV6-5 and TRBJ2-7; possibly TRBD1 or TRBD2 for D (6 bases each). The germline gives CDR1 MNHEY, CDR2 SVGAGI. Trimming removed 0 bases from V and 2 bases from J, with 8 bases in between. There are 14 residues in the CDR3. CDR3 loop: CASSYSGGPYEQYF. In DNA form, the CDR3 reads TGTGCCAGCAGTTACTCAGGGGGGCCCTACGAGCAGTACTTC.

The rearrangement uses TRBV3-1 (or the pseudogene TRBV3-2) and TRBJ2-7; the D is unclear. Looked up from germline, CDR1 is LGHDT and CDR2 is YNNKEL (reference sequence). This CDR3 has 13 amino acids. Trimming cost V 4 bases and J 6 bases, with 13 bases left between them. CDR3 coding DNA: TGTGCCAGCAGCCCCTCGACCAGGACCGAGCAGTACTTC. Its translation: CASSPSTRTEQYF.

V and J are TRBV5-4 and TRBJ1-1; D possibly corresponds to TRBD1 (5 bases). The V and J ends lost 3 bases and 6 bases respectively, with 15 bases between them. The CDR3 consists of 14 residues. Per the germline V gene, CDR1 is SGHNT and CDR2 is YYREEE (reference sequence). In DNA, the CDR3 is TGTGCCAGCAGCTCACCGACAGTCACGGCTGAAGCTTTCTTT. Protein: CASSSPTVTAEAFF.

This sequence joins TRBV18 and TRBJ1-2; D is undetermined. The CDR3 sequence is 14 residues long. Trimming took off 3 bases at V and 6 bases at J, with 14 bases between the two ends. From germline, CDR1 is KGHSH and CDR2 LQKENI. The CDR3 is CASSPSSRGDGYTF. CDR3 DNA sequence: TGTGCCAGCTCACCCAGCAGCCGCGGGGATGGCTACACCTTC.

V gene TRBV5-8 combines with J gene TRBJ2-3; D gene unclear. The V end lost 1 base, the J end lost 3 bases, and 0 bases lay between the germline ends. From germline, CDR1 is SGHTS and CDR2 YDEGEE. This CDR3 contains 11 residues. CDR3 amino acids: CASSLTDTQYF. CDR3 sequence (DNA): TGTGCCAGCAGCTTGACAGATACGCAGTATTTT.

The rearrangement uses TRBV19 and TRBJ1-6, with 7 positions matching TRBD1. V lost 7 bases to trimming and J lost 7 bases; unmatched junction nucleotides: 13. The CDR3 loop spans 16 amino acids. The germline gives CDR1 LNHDA, CDR2 SQIVND (reference sequence). CDR3 nucleotides: TGTGCCAGTAATCGGCCCGGGACAGAGAAGAATTCACCCCTCCACTTT. Encoded protein: CASNRPGTEKNSPLHF.

This clone has just one count. The chain combines TRBV6-5 with TRBJ2-2, with 9 bases lining up with TRBD2. CDR3 length: 15 amino acids. With 6 bases clipped from V and 4 bases from J, the junction kept 6 bases outside the gene matches. Germline V gene lookup returns CDR1 MNHEY and CDR2 SVGAGI. DNA of the CDR3: TGTGCCAGCAGAGTAGCGGGAGCCCCCACCGGGGAGCTGTTTTTT. This sequence encodes CASRVAGAPTGELFF.

On this clone: The sample has other DNA sequences that encode this CDR3 too. The chain recombines TRBV9 with TRBJ1-1, with D unclear. Germline CDR1 SGDLS, CDR2 YYNGEE. Deletions cut 0 bases from V and 1 base from J, with 7 bases between. The CDR3 totals 14 residues. CDR3 nucleotides: TGTGCCAGCAGCGTAGGGGCGGAGAACACTGAAGCTTTCTTT. Residues: CASSVGAENTEAFF.

The chain recombines TRBV4-2 with TRBJ1-2; no firm D call. The CDR3 covers 13 residues. Germline V gives CDR1 LGHNA, CDR2 YNFKEQ. The V end lost 0 bases, the J end lost 7 bases, and 9 bases lay between the germline ends. CDR3 sequence: CASSQDRVRGYTF. The DNA of the CDR3 is TGTGCCAGCAGCCAAGATCGGGTGCGTGGCTACACCTTC.

This chain uses TRBV7-2 with TRBJ1-2, with D tentatively TRBD1 (5 bases). CDR1 is SGHTA and CDR2 is FQGNSA in the germline V gene. V lost 1 base and J lost 3, with 9 bases in between. This CDR3 has 14 residues. As DNA, the CDR3 is TGTGCCAGCAGCTTAGGGGGCTTAGACTATGGCTACACCTTC. The encoded protein is CASSLGGLDYGYTF.

The V call is TRBV4-3, the J call TRBJ1-1, with TRBD1 as a possible D gene (6 bases). The CDR3 contains 16 residues. In germline, CDR1 is LGHNA, CDR2 YSLEER. V was pared by 2 bases and J by 4 bases, with 17 bases between. CDR3 DNA: TGCGCCAGCAGCCAAAATATTGACAGGACGGGCACTGAAGCTTTCTTT. Its translation is CASSQNIDRTGTEAFF.

V and J are TRBV11-2 and TRBJ2-7; D is perhaps TRBD2 (5 bases). V lost 4 bases and J lost 7, with 20 bases in between. The germline gives CDR1 SGHAT, CDR2 FQNNGV. The CDR3 has 15 residues. In DNA form, the CDR3 reads TGTGCCAGCAGCTCACCGACAAGGCCCCCGGGAGAGCAGTACTTC. This gives the protein CASSSPTRPPGEQYF.

A few counts support this clone. The chain uses TRBV29-1 and TRBJ2-7; 11 bases map to TRBD2. This CDR3 spans 13 amino acids. Per germline, CDR1 SQVTM and CDR2 ANQGSEA. Trimming at V came to 7 bases and at J to 3 bases, leaving 5 bases not matched to a gene. The CDR3 region has the DNA TGCAGCGCCCGACTAGCGGGGAGCTACGAGCAGTACTTC. Translated, it gives CSARLAGSYEQYF.

The chain employs TRBV3-1 (or the pseudogene TRBV3-2) and TRBJ2-7; D remains unclear. Looked up from germline, CDR1 is LGHDT and CDR2 is YNNKEL (reference sequence). CDR3 length: 13 amino acids. V was trimmed by 1 base and J by 3 bases, leaving 7 bases between them. The CDR3 sequence is CASSQGIGYEQYF. DNA of the CDR3: TGTGCCAGCAGCCAAGGGATCGGCTACGAGCAGTACTTC.

This chain links TRBV19 with TRBJ1-4; D is ambiguous. The CDR3 is 14 residues long. Germline values: CDR1 LNHDA, CDR2 SQIVND (reference sequence). With 5 bases removed from V and 2 bases from J, the gap between germline ends came to 9 bases. The CDR3 nucleotides read TGTGCCAGTAGTTATGGTGGGACTAATGAAAAACTGTTTTTT. It encodes CASSYGGTNEKLFF.

Written as DNA, the CDR3 is TGTGCCAGCAGACCTACGGGGTCCTACGAGCAGTACTTC. Its translation is CASRPTGSYEQYF. V is TRBV12-3 or TRBV12-4 and J is TRBJ2-7, with D possibly TRBD2 on 5 matching bases. The CDR3 contains 13 residues. V dropped 6 bases and J dropped 1 base, with 10 bases sitting between them.

The chain carries TRBV4-1 and TRBJ1-3; D unclear. Trimming left V 0 bases short and J 0 bases short, with 6 bases between. The CDR3 is 15 residues long. CDR1 and CDR2 from the germline V gene are MGHRA and YSYEKL. The CDR3 coding sequence is TGCGCCAGCAGCCAAGAACAGCTCTCTGGAAACACCATATATTTT. Encoded protein: CASSQEQLSGNTIYF.

The genes are TRBV2 and TRBJ2-1; perhaps TRBD2 as D (7 bases). Trimming pared 11 bases from V and 6 bases from J, leaving 23 bases between. The CDR3 spans 15 residues. Germline V gene lookup returns CDR1 SNHLY and CDR2 FYNNEI. The CDR3 is CAGGALAGWGNEQFF. CDR3 coding DNA: TGTGCCGGGGGGGCCTTAGCGGGTTGGGGCAATGAGCAGTTCTTC.